This passage covers 30 T cell receptor beta chains from one sample sequenced in a study. TCRdb called the RT-PCR reads again in MiXCR, with one record for every CDR3 protein. This table has approximately 720,000 distinct CDR3 sequences, 13% to 15% appearing once. The sample was memory CD4+ T cells from blood. Source of these receptors: a female donor in good health, serving as a healthy control.

This clonotype was counted between two and nine times. This chain uses TRBV20-1 with TRBJ1-2; the match to TRBD1 covers 7 bases. Germline values: CDR1 DFQATT, CDR2 SNEGSKA (reference sequence). CDR3 length equals 15 residues. Trimming at V came to 0 bases and at J to 4 bases, leaving 8 bases not matched to a gene. CDR3 protein: CSARDILTGLYGYTF. The CDR3 DNA sequence: TGCAGTGCTAGAGATATTCTGACAGGGCTCTATGGCTACACCTTC.

A remark on this clonotype: It may be a read error: a sequence one base away is much more abundant. The chain couples TRBV7-9 to TRBJ1-2, with TRBD1 matching 7 bases. V trimming: 7 bases; J trimming: 2 bases; junction bases outside the gene matches: 7. The CDR3 covers 14 residues. Germline V gives CDR1 SEHNR, CDR2 FQNEAQ (reference sequence). The CDR3 sequence: CASTETGKNYGYTF. The DNA for the CDR3 is TGTGCCAGCACGGAGACAGGGAAAAACTATGGCTACACCTTC.

This clonotype showed up many times. This rearrangement joins TRBV6-2 or TRBV6-3 to TRBJ2-2; possibly TRBD2 for D (5 bases). V gave up 2 bases and J gave up 0 bases, with 7 bases separating them. The length of the CDR3 is 15 residues. Germline lookup yields CDR1 MNHEY and CDR2 SVGEGT. In DNA, the CDR3 is TGTGCCAGCAGTTACGCCGGGGCGAACACCGGGGAGCTGTTTTTT. This encodes CASSYAGANTGELFF.

The chain couples TRBV11-2 to TRBJ1-2, with D unclear. CDR1 and CDR2 (germline): SGHAT, FQNNGV. V gave up 1 base and J gave up 8 bases, with 17 bases separating them. The CDR3 covers 15 residues. CDR3 residues: CASSLVSGARDGYTF. The CDR3 DNA follows: TGTGCCAGCAGCTTAGTCTCGGGAGCCCGTGACGGCTACACCTTC.

The chain carries TRBV5-6 and TRBJ1-5; the D gene is possibly TRBD1 (6 bases). Germline V lookup: CDR1 SGHDT, CDR2 YYEEEE. The CDR3 consists of 16 residues. V gave up 2 bases and J gave up 2 bases, with 14 bases separating them. The CDR3 loop reads CASSLQGQEGNQPQHF. CDR3 coding DNA: TGTGCCAGCAGCTTACAGGGTCAGGAGGGCAATCAGCCCCAGCATTTT.

This clonotype was seen repeatedly, ten times or more. The chain combines TRBV6-5 with TRBJ2-5; 7 bases are a match to TRBD1. Trimming removed 6 bases from V and 3 bases from J; junction bases left unmatched: 7. CDR3 length equals 14 residues. Germline CDR1 and CDR2: MNHEY and SVGAGI. The CDR3 DNA is TGTGCCAGCAGAACGGGGCAGGGGGAAGAGACCCAGTACTTC. As protein: CASRTGQGEETQYF.

This clonotype was detected ten times or more. The chain is built from TRBV18 and TRBJ2-7; no reliable D call. CDR1 is KGHSH and CDR2 is LQKENI in the germline V gene. The CDR3 consists of 14 residues. Trimming stripped 6 bases from V and 2 bases from J, with 14 bases between. CDR3 sequence reads: CASSPPRLTYEQYF. CDR3 sequence (DNA): TGTGCCAGCTCTCCCCCTCGATTAACCTACGAGCAGTACTTC.

The chain employs TRBV5-4 and TRBJ1-1; D is ambiguous. The CDR3 runs 14 residues. CDR1 SGHNT and CDR2 YYREEE come from the germline V gene (reference sequence). The V end lost 0 bases, the J end lost 1 base, and 7 bases lay between the germline ends. Here the CDR3 reads CASSLDSKNTEAFF. The CDR3 DNA is TGTGCCAGCAGCTTGGACTCGAAGAACACTGAAGCTTTCTTT. Combining the CDR3 with reference TRBV5-4 and TRBJ1-1 gives the whole variable domain ETGVTQSPTHLIKTRGQQVTLRCSSQSGHNTVSWYQQALGQGPQFIFQYYREEENGRGNFPPRFSGLQFPNYSSELNVNALELDDSALYLCASSLDSKNTEAFFGQGTRLTVV.

This clonotype was observed once. The V gene is TRBV3-1, the J gene TRBJ2-1, with TRBD2 identical over 10 bases. V gave up 2 bases and J gave up 9 bases; unmatched junction bases: 7. The CDR3 length is 15 residues. Germline V gene sequence: CDR1 LGHDT, CDR2 YNNKEL (reference sequence). As DNA, the CDR3 is TGTGCCAGCAGCCAAACGCTAGCGGGAGTCACTGAGCAGTTCTTC. Amino acid sequence: CASSQTLAGVTEQFF.

The chain uses TRBV20-1 and TRBJ1-1; TRBD1 matches 8 bases. CDR3 length equals 17 residues. The germline V gene has CDR1 DFQATT and CDR2 SNEGSKA (reference sequence). V trimming: 0 bases; J trimming: 4 bases; junction bases outside the gene matches: 13. The CDR3 region has the DNA TGCAGTGCTAGAGATGGCCGGTCAGGGGGCTGGGGCACTGAAGCTTTCTTT. The encoded protein is CSARDGRSGGWGTEAFF.

In its sample, this clonotype was seen many times. The chain links TRBV10-3 to TRBJ1-4; 7 bases are shared with TRBD1. With V trimmed by 3 bases and J by 5 bases, 6 bases remained unmatched. CDR1 is ENHRY and CDR2 is SYGVKD in the germline V gene. This CDR3 has 15 residues. CDR3 loop: CAISDTRDSNEKLFF. The DNA for the CDR3 is TGTGCCATCAGTGATACCCGGGACAGCAATGAAAAACTGTTTTTT.

This clonotype was seen more than once but under ten times. This chain joins TRBV12-3 or TRBV12-4 and TRBJ2-5; D might be TRBD2 (6 bases). V was shortened by 0 bases and J by 4 bases, with 12 bases between the two germline ends. This CDR3 comprises 15 residues. The CDR3 DNA reads as TGTGCCAGCAGTTTAGCTCGAGGAGGGTTAGAGACCCAGTACTTC. Amino acid sequence: CASSLARGGLETQYF.

The rearrangement links TRBV12-3 or TRBV12-4 to TRBJ2-1; 7 positions agree with TRBD1. With 6 bases clipped from V and 7 bases from J, the junction kept 12 bases outside the gene matches. The CDR3 is 15 residues long. The CDR3 here is CASSSLWGTVNEQFF. The CDR3 DNA follows: TGTGCCAGCAGCTCTTTATGGGGGACAGTGAATGAGCAGTTCTTC.

The chain links TRBV28 to TRBJ2-5; 10 nucleotides line up with TRBD1. Germline assignment: CDR1 MDHEN and CDR2 SYDVKM. The CDR3 covers 16 residues. The J segment lost 2 bases and the V segment lost 6 bases, leaving 9 bases of the junction unmatched. The CDR3 bases are TGTGCCAGCAGCCCGGGACAGGGGACCTTACAAGAGACCCAGTACTTC. Amino acids: CASSPGQGTLQETQYF.

This clonotype came up a few times. The chain recombines TRBV5-1 with TRBJ2-7, with D perhaps being TRBD1 or TRBD2 (5 bases each). Germline lookup yields CDR1 SGHRS and CDR2 YFSETQ. Trimming stripped 2 bases from V and 2 bases from J, with 20 bases between. This CDR3 has 17 residues. Here the CDR3 reads CASSFYSDSARAYEQYF. CDR3 coding DNA: TGCGCCAGCAGCTTTTACAGCGACAGCGCGCGGGCCTACGAGCAGTACTTC.

The chain is built from TRBV10-3 and TRBJ2-2; TRBD2 aligns across 11 bases. Germline V gene sequence: CDR1 ENHRY, CDR2 SYGVKD. V dropped 8 bases and J dropped 2; count of bases not matched to a gene: 4. The CDR3 length is 15 residues. The CDR3 here is CAIPTSGINTGELFF. The CDR3 nucleotides are TGTGCCATCCCGACTAGCGGGATCAACACCGGGGAGCTGTTTTTT.

V gene TRBV7-2 combines with J gene TRBJ1-6; possible D gene TRBD1, 5 bases. The CDR3 length is 16 residues. V lost 5 bases to trimming and J lost 7 bases, with 18 bases between them. Germline V gene sequence: CDR1 SGHTA, CDR2 FQGNSA. CDR3 DNA sequence: TGTGCCAGCAGCGTGCAGGGTATCCTCCCCAATTCACCCCTCCACTTT. This codes for CASSVQGILPNSPLHF.

J is TRBJ2-1 and V is TRBV20-1, with TRBD2 matching over 13 bases. The CDR3 covers 15 residues. Germline assignment: CDR1 DFQATT and CDR2 SNEGSKA (reference sequence). Unmatched junction bases numbered 10, after V lost 6 bases and J lost 8 bases. The CDR3 protein is CSAGTSGIRGDEQFF. For the CDR3, the DNA is TGCAGTGCCGGGACTAGCGGGATCAGGGGCGATGAGCAGTTCTTC.

This clonotype was recorded many times. V usage is TRBV30 and J usage is TRBJ1-5; D possibly corresponds to TRBD1 (5 bases). Per the germline V gene, CDR1 is GTSNPN and CDR2 is SVGIG (reference sequence). This CDR3 region has 13 residues. The V end was cut by 5 bases, the J end by 6 bases, with 14 bases between. The CDR3 region is CAWSWQGGQPQHF. Written as DNA, the CDR3 is TGTGCCTGGTCCTGGCAGGGAGGTCAGCCCCAGCATTTT. The full variable domain, with the rest looked up from reference TRBV30 and TRBJ1-5, is SQTIHQWPATLVQPVGSPLSLECTVEGTSNPNLYWYRQAAGRGLQLLFYSVGIGQISSEVPQNLSASRPQDRQFILSSKKLLLSDSGFYLCAWSWQGGQPQHFGDGTRLSIL.

This clonotype was seen ten or more times. The V and J genes are TRBV5-1 and TRBJ1-1; D may be TRBD1 (5 bases). Germline assignment: CDR1 SGHRS and CDR2 YFSETQ. The CDR3 spans 13 residues. The V end was cut by 1 base, the J end by 3 bases, with 7 bases between. Here the CDR3 reads CASSLTQDTEAFF. As DNA, the CDR3 is TGCGCCAGCAGCTTGACACAGGACACTGAAGCTTTCTTT.

About this clonotype itself: This may be a read error, as it is one base from a much larger clone. The chain combines TRBV28 with TRBJ1-2; tentative D call: TRBD1 (5 bases). This CDR3 has 13 amino acids. Germline V gene lookup returns CDR1 MDHEN and CDR2 SYDVKM. V lost 6 bases and J lost 4, with 12 bases in between. In nucleotides, the CDR3 is TGTGCCAGCAGGCCACAGGCTAGCTATGGCTACACCTTC. Translating it yields CASRPQASYGYTF.

The CDR3 sequence is CASRDGQAGNTIYF. CDR3 nucleotides: TGTGCCAGCAGGGATGGACAAGCTGGAAACACCATATATTTT. V and J are TRBV12-3 or TRBV12-4 and TRBJ1-3, with D possibly matching TRBD1 (5 bases). Trimming removed 6 bases from V and 2 bases from J, with 11 bases in between. This CDR3 has 14 amino acids.

This clonotype was seen repeatedly, ten times or more. The CDR3 nucleotides are TGCAGTGCTAGGGGGACAGTCTCTAACTATGGCTACACCTTC. Protein: CSARGTVSNYGYTF. This chain uses TRBV20-1 with TRBJ1-2, with 7 nucleotides matching TRBD1. Germline V gene lookup returns CDR1 DFQATT and CDR2 SNEGSKA (reference sequence). Trimming cost V 3 bases and J 0 bases; bases outside gene matches: 4. There are 14 residues in the CDR3.

In its sample, this clonotype was seen a few times. V is TRBV7-3 and J is TRBJ2-2; 7 bases line up with TRBD1. The germline gives CDR1 SGHTA, CDR2 FQGTGA. The CDR3 sequence is 13 residues long. With V trimmed by 6 bases and J by 7 bases, 5 bases remained unmatched. The CDR3 DNA reads as TGTGCCAGCAGTCCCGACAGGGACGGGGAGCTGTTTTTT. It translates to CASSPDRDGELFF.

Ten or more counts support this clonotype. V is TRBV27 and J is TRBJ2-1; 9 nucleotides align to TRBD2. After removal of 5 bases from V and 0 bases from J, the junction contained 5 bases not matched to a gene. The CDR3 covers 16 residues. Germline V gene sequence: CDR1 MNHEY, CDR2 SMNVEV (reference sequence). CDR3 coding DNA: TGTGCCAGCAGTAAAAGACTAGCGGTCTCCTACAATGAGCAGTTCTTC. Residues: CASSKRLAVSYNEQFF.

This clonotype was seen repeatedly, ten times or more. The chain has TRBV5-6 and TRBJ2-7; D unresolved. The CDR3 sequence is 14 residues long. Germline assignment: CDR1 SGHDT and CDR2 YYEEEE. V lost 0 bases to trimming and J lost 0 bases, with 7 bases between them. The CDR3 sequence is CASSLVSASYEQYF. The CDR3 DNA reads TGTGCCAGCAGCTTGGTGTCAGCCTCCTACGAGCAGTACTTC.

This clonotype was picked up a small number of times. The rearrangement joins TRBV3-1 to TRBJ1-2, with D unclear. Trimming took off 3 bases at V and 8 bases at J, with 7 bases between the two ends. Per the germline V gene, CDR1 is LGHDT and CDR2 is YNNKEL (reference sequence). This CDR3 has 11 amino acids. Written as DNA, the CDR3 is TGTGCCAGCAGCCACCTCCGAGGCTACACCTTC. Translated, it gives CASSHLRGYTF.

This clonotype was detected many times. The rearrangement uses TRBV6-5 and TRBJ2-1; TRBD2 agrees at 7 bases. The CDR3 has 14 amino acids. With 6 bases clipped from V and 6 bases from J, the junction kept 8 bases outside the gene matches. The V gene's germline CDR1 is MNHEY and CDR2 SVGAGI. The CDR3 region has the DNA TGTGCCAGCAGAAATCCGGGACTACGCAATGAGCAGTTCTTC. As protein: CASRNPGLRNEQFF.

This clonotype was counted between two and nine times. V usage is TRBV20-1 and J usage is TRBJ2-7, with TRBD2 as a possible D gene (6 bases). CDR3 size: 14 residues. Germline V CDR1 and CDR2: DFQATT, SNEGSKA (reference sequence). V was shortened by 6 bases and J by 2 bases, with 17 bases between the two germline ends. The CDR3 protein is CSAQAGLGAYEQYF. The CDR3 coding sequence is TGCAGTGCCCAAGCGGGTCTAGGAGCCTACGAGCAGTACTTC.

This clonotype came up a few times. The chain uses TRBV18 and TRBJ2-3; TRBD2 matches at 10 bases. V shed 2 bases, J shed 3 bases, and the junction held 2 bases outside the gene matches. CDR1 and CDR2 from the germline V gene are KGHSH and LQKENI. This CDR3 has 15 amino acids. Here the CDR3 DNA reads TGTGCCAGCTCACCAACTAGCGGGACAACAGATACGCAGTATTTT. It codes for CASSPTSGTTDTQYF.